This T cell receptor beta chain was profiled in a study of blood T cell repertoires in COVID-19. Data came from immunoSEQ multiplex PCR; TCRdb stores just in-frame clones and leaves some out. The data contain about 390,000 clones, about 83% of them singletons. V trimming: 2 bases; J trimming: 6 bases; junction bases outside the gene matches: 5. The CDR3 contains 15 residues. Germline V gene data show CDR1 as SGHTA and CDR2 as FQGNSA. This clone was seen only a few times. The sequencing input was PBMCs or T cells enriched from blood (not recorded which). This chain connects TRBV7-2 to TRBJ2-1; TRBD1 matches at 9 bases. The clonotype originates from a woman aged 45-65 years who had recovered from COVID-19. This CDR3 reads CASSLSPGQGNEQFF. The CDR3 DNA is TGTGCCAGCAGCTTATCTCCGGGACAGGGCAATGAGCAGTTCTTC.